The 19 T cell receptor beta chains reported below all come from one sample, sequenced in a study of OX40 agonist ivuxolimab in advanced cancers. Sequencing was performed with immunoSEQ multiplex PCR; in TCRdb, only in-frame clones are kept and a portion is missing. The repertoire holds about 50,000 clones, approximately 91% seen once, with roughly 6.2% in the top ten. Material: CD4+ or CD8+ T cells sorted from blood, obtained in a trial of the OX40 agonist ivuxolimab. These receptors were taken from an adult with an advanced solid tumor such as melanoma, head and neck, liver or kidney cancer.

V and J are TRBV10-1 and TRBJ2-7, with D possibly matching TRBD1 (5 bases). Per germline, CDR1 WNHNN and CDR2 SYGVQD (reference sequence). The CDR3 is 13 amino acids. Trimming shortened V by 4 bases and J by 2 bases, and 9 bases separated the two germline ends. CDR3 nucleotide sequence: TGCGCCAGCAGTGGGGGCTTGGCCTACGAGCAGTACTTC. Its protein is CASSGGLAYEQYF.

J is TRBJ1-5 and V is TRBV5-5; tentatively, D is TRBD1 (5 bases). Germline CDR1 and CDR2: SGHKS and YYEKEE (reference sequence). V dropped 4 bases and J dropped 4 bases, with 12 bases sitting between them. The CDR3 is 14 amino acids. In DNA, the CDR3 is TGTGCCAGCAGCCTGGGGGGAGGAAATCAGCCCCAGCATTTT. Translation gives CASSLGGGNQPQHF.

This chain connects TRBV11-3 to TRBJ2-1; possible D gene TRBD1, 6 bases. The CDR3 is 14 residues long. The V end lost 5 bases, the J end lost 10 bases, and 18 bases lay between the germline ends. Germline V gene sequence: CDR1 SGHNT, CDR2 YENEEA. The CDR3 nucleotides are TGTGCCAGCAGCCCCCTGGACAGCCGAAGGGAGCAGTTCTTC. Its protein product is CASSPLDSRREQFF.

The chain couples TRBV5-4 to TRBJ2-6; tentative D call: TRBD1 (5 bases). The CDR3 is 14 residues long. Per germline, CDR1 SGHNT and CDR2 YYREEE (reference sequence). Trimming cost V 3 bases and J 4 bases, with 8 bases left between them. DNA of the CDR3: TGTGCCAGCAGCTCAGGGTTAGGGGCCAACGTCCTGACTTTC. Encoded protein: CASSSGLGANVLTF.

This clone was observed once. V and J are TRBV7-3 and TRBJ2-3; 8 positions match TRBD2. V shed 5 bases and J 3 bases; nucleotides not matched to a gene: 7. CDR1 SGHTA and CDR2 FQGTGA come from the germline V gene. The CDR3 is 15 residues long. The CDR3 DNA reads as TGTGCCAGCAGCCTTCGGGGGGGCTGGACAGATACGCAGTATTTT. This translates into CASSLRGGWTDTQYF.

The chain carries TRBV2 and TRBJ2-1; 7 nucleotides align to TRBD1. CDR1 is SNHLY and CDR2 is FYNNEI in the germline V gene. The CDR3 extends over 13 amino acids. V lost 4 bases and J lost 8; bases outside the gene matches: 5. The CDR3 region has the DNA TGTGCCAGCAGTGGACAGGGTGATTATGAGCAGTTCTTC. This encodes CASSGQGDYEQFF.

J is TRBJ1-2 and V is TRBV6-6; D gene unclear. The CDR3 is 13 residues long. Between the trimmed V and J ends, which lost 5 bases and 4 bases, there was a span of 11 bases. The germline gives CDR1 MNHNY, CDR2 SVGAGI (reference sequence). The CDR3 is CASSPWARYGYTF. As DNA, the CDR3 is TGTGCCAGCAGTCCATGGGCCCGCTATGGCTACACCTTC.

This sequence joins TRBV2 and TRBJ2-2, with D possibly TRBD1 on 6 matching bases. V was pared by 10 bases and J by 0 bases, with 15 bases between. This CDR3 has 15 residues. Germline V lookup: CDR1 SNHLY, CDR2 FYNNEI. The CDR3 nucleotides are TGTGCCACCTCCCAGGGGACGGCGAACACCGGGGAGCTGTTTTTT. It yields the protein CATSQGTANTGELFF.

The chain carries TRBV6-6 and TRBJ2-7, with 7 positions matching TRBD1. Germline CDR1 MNHNY, CDR2 SVGAGI (reference sequence). This CDR3 has 12 amino acids. Unmatched junction bases numbered 2, after V lost 6 bases and J lost 3 bases. The DNA of the CDR3 is TGTGCCAGCAGGGGGGACAGCTACGAGCAGTACGTC. Encoded protein: CASRGDSYEQYV.

The V call is TRBV27, the J call TRBJ2-7, with a possible D match to TRBD1 (5 bases). V was clipped by 3 bases and J by 4 bases, with 13 bases between them. The CDR3 loop spans 14 amino acids. Germline CDR1 MNHEY, CDR2 SMNVEV (reference sequence). The CDR3 spells CASSLIGAGYEQYV. CDR3 bases: TGTGCCAGCAGTTTGATAGGGGCCGGATACGAGCAGTACGTC.

This clone was detected only once. This likely reflects a read error, since a far larger clone is one base away. The rearrangement joins TRBV28 to TRBJ1-1, with D possibly being TRBD1 (5 bases). Trimming shortened V by 6 bases and J by 4 bases, and 9 bases separated the two germline ends. From germline, CDR1 is MDHEN and CDR2 SYDVKM. The CDR3 consists of 12 residues. The CDR3 reads CASSLRGTEAFF. As DNA, the CDR3 is TGTGCCAGCAGCTTGAGGGGCACTGAAGCTTTCTTT. Supplemented by reference TRBV28 and TRBJ1-1, the full variable domain reads DVKVTQSSRYLVKRTGEKVFLECVQDMDHENMFWYRQDPGLGLRLIYFSYDVKMKEKGDIPEGYSVSREKKERFSLILESASTNQTSMYLCASSLRGTEAFFGQGTRLTVV.

The V call is TRBV30, the J call TRBJ2-7, with D maybe TRBD1 (6 bases). The V and J ends lost 0 bases and 2 bases respectively, with 11 bases between them. The CDR3 is made up of 14 amino acids. The V gene's germline CDR1 is GTSNPN and CDR2 SVGIG (reference sequence). The CDR3 is CAWSVVQGTYEQYF. CDR3 nucleotide sequence: TGTGCCTGGAGTGTAGTTCAGGGGACCTACGAGCAGTACTTC.

This sequence joins TRBV7-9 and TRBJ2-7; maybe TRBD1 (5 bases). Germline V gene lookup returns CDR1 SEHNR and CDR2 FQNEAQ (reference sequence). V was clipped by 4 bases and J by 1 base, with 17 bases between them. This CDR3 is built from 16 residues. The CDR3: CASSSYSDTYSYEQYF. The CDR3 nucleotides are TGTGCCAGCAGCTCCTACTCGGACACGTATTCCTACGAGCAGTACTTC.

The chain uses TRBV10-3 and TRBJ2-7; 13 bases fit TRBD2. Trimming cost V 3 bases and J 1 base; bases outside gene matches: 3. The CDR3 covers 16 residues. Germline CDR1 and CDR2: ENHRY and SYGVKD. As DNA, the CDR3 is TGTGCCATCAGTGAAGGGACTAGCGGGATATCCTACGAGCAGTACTTC. Protein product: CAISEGTSGISYEQYF.

The J gene is TRBJ1-3, the V gene TRBV2; D is unresolved. Trimming removed 8 bases at V and 4 bases at J, with 6 bases between. There are 11 residues in the CDR3. Germline V gene lookup returns CDR1 SNHLY and CDR2 FYNNEI. The CDR3 loop is CASESGNTIYF. DNA of the CDR3: TGTGCCAGCGAGTCGGGAAACACCATATATTTT.

This chain links TRBV27 with TRBJ1-3; D is possibly TRBD1 (6 bases). The V end lost 5 bases, the J end lost 8 bases, and 10 bases lay between the germline ends. The CDR3 is made up of 12 amino acids. The germline V gene has CDR1 MNHEY and CDR2 SMNVEV (reference sequence). The CDR3 is CASSDRGDTIYF. CDR3 DNA sequence: TGTGCCAGCAGTGATAGGGGGGACACCATATATTTT.

A single count supports this clone. The chain employs TRBV4-1 and TRBJ1-1; the D is unclear. The germline gives CDR1 MGHRA, CDR2 YSYEKL. V lost 1 base to trimming and J lost 1 base, with 7 bases between them. The CDR3 sequence is 14 residues long. The CDR3 region is CASSQGPANTEAFF. CDR3 sequence (DNA): TGCGCCAGCAGCCAAGGCCCAGCGAACACTGAAGCTTTCTTT.

The chain recombines TRBV5-8 with TRBJ1-1; maybe TRBD1 (5 bases). The germline CDR1 and CDR2 sequences are SGHTS and YDEGEE. The CDR3 has 13 amino acids. Trimming left V 6 bases short and J 0 bases short, with 9 bases between. This CDR3 is CASTQELNTEAFF. In DNA, the CDR3 is TGTGCCAGCACACAGGAGTTGAACACTGAAGCTTTCTTT.

The rearrangement links TRBV15 to TRBJ1-2, with D perhaps matching TRBD1 (6 bases). Germline CDR1 is LNHNV and CDR2 is YYDKDF (reference sequence). V lost 3 bases to trimming and J lost 8 bases, with 16 bases between them. The CDR3 has 14 amino acids. CDR3: CATSSVTGGMGYTF. The CDR3 coding sequence is TGTGCCACCAGCAGTGTGACAGGTGGGATGGGCTACACCTTC.